This T cell receptor beta chain is from a study of cytomegalovirus exposure and HLA in healthy donors. CDR1 and CDR2 (germline): LGHNA, YSLEER. V lost 0 bases and J lost 7, with 13 bases in between. This CDR3 spans 15 amino acids. Points on this clone: Its target is unknown.

Study-level findings and limits: Indistinguishable V segments such as TRBV6-2 and TRBV6-3 were excluded. Fewer N-insertions than the 666-donor mean were reportedly shown by an Asian-associated ancestry cluster in a later analysis.

The PCR made use of 60 Vbeta and 13 Jbeta primers. Profiling relied on immunoSEQ multiplex PCR, and the TCRdb table lists in-frame clones only, not all of them. Of about 150,000 clones in the sample, just under 65% were seen once. This receptor was taken from a woman aged 55 to 70 in good health and CMV-seropositive. The J gene is TRBJ2-1, the V gene TRBV4-3, with TRBD1 as a possible D gene (5 bases). Specimen: PBMCs. DNA for the CDR3: TGCGCCAGCAGCCAAGATGCGACAGTCTCAAATGAGCAGTTCTTC. Translating it yields CASSQDATVSNEQFF.